This T cell receptor (beta chain) was found in a study of human T cells and chemical hapten exposure. Overall study: A 2 cm by 2 cm inner upper arm patch received 2% DPC for sensitization.

CDR1 and CDR2 from the germline V gene are MGHDK and SYGVNS. Deletions cut 4 bases from V and 14 bases from J, with 9 bases between. The CDR3 extends over 11 amino acids. This clonotype was detected ten times or more. MiXCR was run by TCRdb on the RACE reads, yielding one entry per CDR3 protein. This sample has 95,000 or so distinct CDR3 sequences, with approximately 10% found just once. Time point denoted: patch test 2, 6 weeks after DPC sensitization. Indicated treatment: therapeutic diphenylcyclopropenone sensitization with weekly scalp DPC. The chain is built from TRBV25-1 and TRBJ1-6; D remains unclear. This receptor was taken from a middle-aged woman with alopecia areata. Some clones in this sample may be carry-over from other donors' samples. The sequencing here drew on whole blood, taken in connection with sensitization to the hapten diphenylcyclopropenone (DPC). The CDR3 here is CASSGSLALHF. DNA for the CDR3: TGTGCCAGCAGTGGGTCCCTTGCCCTCCACTTT.